The clone carrying this TCR beta chain has at least ten counts. Its antigen is currently unknown. From RNA transcripts, TCR beta CDR3 regions were amplified. TCR CDR3 regions were first amplified by RT-PCR with HTBI primers. TCRdb redid the calling of the multiplex PCR reads with MiXCR, one entry per CDR3 protein. The sample lists approximately 48,000 distinct CDR3 sequences; approximately 49% were seen once. The data derive from a study of T cells in Graves' hyperthyroidism and ophthalmopathy. Regarding the study as a whole: The blood repertoire included most of the expanded thyroid clonotypes above 0.001. Separation of ophthalmopathy from stable hyperthyroidism was achieved by a 13 V-J model.

Graves' hyperthyroidism was deemed stable absent ophthalmopathy progression within 18 months. Trimming stripped 0 bases from V and 6 bases from J, with 18 bases between. The germline V gene has CDR1 DFQATT and CDR2 SNEGSKA (reference sequence). CDR3 size: 15 residues. The chain joins TRBV20-1 to TRBJ2-7, with a tentative D call TRBD2 (6 bases). Material: peripheral blood or thyroid tissue (not recorded which). This receptor was identified in a woman in her forties or fifties with Graves' hyperthyroidism. CDR3 residues: CSARDYRESHREQYF. The CDR3 bases are TGCAGTGCTAGAGATTATCGGGAGAGTCATCGCGAGCAGTACTTC.